The entry that follows covers one TCR beta chain sequence. Sequencing was performed with immunoSEQ multiplex PCR; in TCRdb, only in-frame clones are kept and a portion is missing. Of roughly 79,000 clones in the sample, approximately 92% were seen once. The CDR3 totals 19 residues. The entry originates in a study of OX40 agonist ivuxolimab in advanced cancers. The specimen comprised CD4+ or CD8+ T cells sorted from blood, sampled in a trial of the OX40 agonist ivuxolimab. The V gene is TRBV21-1, the J gene TRBJ1-4; the table names TRBD1, a call not compared with the DNA. TRBV21-1 is noted as a pseudogene. The TCR originated in an adult with an advanced solid tumor such as melanoma, head and neck, liver or kidney cancer. CDR3 in DNA: TGTGCCAGCAGCAAATTCCCGGGACAGGGTGTCTGGCCTAATGAAAAACTGTTTTTT. It is translated as CASSKFPGQGVWPNEKLFF.